Below, 11 T cell receptor beta chains from the same sample are listed, as sequenced in a study of regulatory T cells in long-lasting Graves disease. Building of the TCR beta libraries involved iRepertoire HTBI primers and Arm-PCR of CDR3 regions. From the multiplex PCR reads, TCRdb called clonotypes with MiXCR, one entry per CDR3 protein. The repertoire holds some 490,000 distinct CDR3 sequences, 12% seen once, with about 8.9% in the top ten. Specified time point: newly diagnosed GD, antithyroid drugs for less than 3 months. PBMCs were the source of the RNA used for TCR sequencing. The sample was also linked to a second study, of T cells in Graves' hyperthyroidism and ophthalmopathy.

Sequencing used peripheral blood mononuclear cells (PBMCs), obtained at new diagnosis, from a patient treated with antithyroid drugs. Receptor source: a woman aged 25 to 39 with Graves disease.

The chain joins TRBV25-1 to TRBJ1-1; no clear D gene. Trimming shortened V by 3 bases and J by 0 bases, and 8 bases separated the two germline ends. The germline gives CDR1 MGHDK, CDR2 SYGVNS. The CDR3 runs 14 residues. CDR3 protein: CASSEGILNTEAFF. In DNA form, the CDR3 reads TGTGCCAGCAGTGAGGGGATATTGAACACTGAAGCTTTCTTT.

This clonotype was counted at least ten times. The chain carries TRBV12-3 or TRBV12-4 and TRBJ2-5; TRBD2 might be the D (5 bases). The CDR3 runs 13 residues. Trimming removed 5 bases from V and 5 bases from J, with 12 bases in between. DNA for the CDR3: TGTGCCAGCAGTCTTACTAGGAGGGAGACCCAGTACTTC. Its protein product is CASSLTRRETQYF.

This clonotype was observed many times. This rearrangement joins TRBV11-2 to TRBJ2-3; TRBD2 aligns across 7 bases. V gave up 0 bases and J gave up 7 bases; unmatched junction bases: 16. This CDR3 contains 18 residues. Germline CDR1 SGHAT, CDR2 FQNNGV. The CDR3 DNA reads as TGTGCCAGCAGCTTAGAATATCAGAGACCCAGGGAGGGACATACGCAGTATTTT. It yields the protein CASSLEYQRPREGHTQYF.

This clonotype has just a few counts. V gene TRBV3-1 combines with J gene TRBJ2-2; TRBD2 matches at 9 bases. Germline CDR1 is LGHDT and CDR2 is YNNKEL (reference sequence). The CDR3 is made up of 19 amino acids. Unmatched junction bases numbered 11, after V lost 1 base and J lost 2 bases. The CDR3 spells CASSQVPGAGGRNTGELFF. CDR3 sequence (DNA): TGTGCCAGCAGCCAAGTGCCGGGAGCGGGAGGACGAAACACCGGGGAGCTGTTTTTT.

This clonotype appeared many times. The chain combines TRBV11-2 with TRBJ1-1, with D perhaps TRBD1 (5 bases). Germline V CDR1 and CDR2: SGHAT, FQNNGV. The CDR3 sequence is 16 residues long. The ends were cut back, 1 base at V and 5 bases at J, with 17 bases in the middle. For the CDR3, the DNA is TGTGCCAGCAGCTTAGTGTCAGGGAAGGTTGGGACTGAAGCTTTCTTT. Translated: CASSLVSGKVGTEAFF.

This clonotype has a count of ten or more. The rearrangement joins TRBV7-8 to TRBJ1-1; possible D gene TRBD1, 5 bases. Germline-derived CDR1 and CDR2 are SGHVS and FQNEAQ. V lost 5 bases, J lost 1 base, and 20 bases lay in between. The CDR3 is 17 amino acids. CDR3 region: CASSAYDSPTRNTEAFF. The CDR3 DNA reads TGTGCCAGCAGCGCATACGACAGCCCAACACGGAACACTGAAGCTTTCTTT.

This clonotype has at least ten counts. The gene calls are TRBV20-1 and TRBJ1-6; the D gene is possibly TRBD1 (6 bases). Trimming removed 2 bases from V and 7 bases from J, with 12 bases in between. Germline loops: CDR1 DFQATT, CDR2 SNEGSKA (reference sequence). This CDR3 spans 14 amino acids. The DNA for the CDR3 is TGCAGTGCTAGACGAACAGGGTTGAATTCACCCCTCCACTTT. This codes for CSARRTGLNSPLHF.

This clonotype was seen at least ten times. The chain has TRBV2 and TRBJ1-3, with 8 positions matching TRBD1. Germline V lookup: CDR1 SNHLY, CDR2 FYNNEI. The CDR3 sequence is 15 residues long. The J segment lost 4 bases and the V segment lost 4 bases, leaving 6 bases of the junction unmatched. This CDR3 is CASSGGQGRGNTIYF. DNA of the CDR3: TGTGCCAGCAGTGGTGGACAGGGCAGGGGAAACACCATATATTTT.

This clonotype was picked up one time. A much larger clone is a single base away; this may be a read error. The conserved phenylalanine or tryptophan is not found at the CDR3 terminus, so this likely reflects a read error. The rearrangement uses TRBV5-5 and TRBJ2-3; no firm D call. V lost 3 bases, J lost 7 bases, and 15 bases lay in between. The germline CDR1 and CDR2 sequences are SGHKS and YYEKEE (reference sequence). This CDR3 spans 14 amino acids. In DNA form, the CDR3 reads TGTGCCAGCAGCTCCCCCGCCAAGCAGAATACGCAGTATTCT. As protein: CASSSPAKQNTQYS.

In this sample, this clonotype turned up many times. The V gene is TRBV13, the J gene TRBJ2-1, with D uncertain. Germline CDR1 is PRHDT and CDR2 is FYEKMQ (reference sequence). Trimming left V 5 bases short and J 6 bases short, with 11 bases between. The CDR3 length is 13 residues. The CDR3 reads CASSQRTSNEQFF. DNA for the CDR3: TGTGCCAGCAGCCAGCGAACGTCCAATGAGCAGTTCTTC.

This clonotype was detected ten times or more. The chain uses TRBV11-3 and TRBJ1-4; a weak D match, TRBD1 (6 bases). This CDR3 is built from 16 residues. Germline-derived CDR1 and CDR2 are SGHNT and YENEEA. V gave up 9 bases and J gave up 0 bases, with 17 bases separating them. The CDR3 bases are TGTGCCAGTAGATCCGGACAGCTTGCAACTAATGAAAAACTGTTTTTT. It encodes CASRSGQLATNEKLFF.